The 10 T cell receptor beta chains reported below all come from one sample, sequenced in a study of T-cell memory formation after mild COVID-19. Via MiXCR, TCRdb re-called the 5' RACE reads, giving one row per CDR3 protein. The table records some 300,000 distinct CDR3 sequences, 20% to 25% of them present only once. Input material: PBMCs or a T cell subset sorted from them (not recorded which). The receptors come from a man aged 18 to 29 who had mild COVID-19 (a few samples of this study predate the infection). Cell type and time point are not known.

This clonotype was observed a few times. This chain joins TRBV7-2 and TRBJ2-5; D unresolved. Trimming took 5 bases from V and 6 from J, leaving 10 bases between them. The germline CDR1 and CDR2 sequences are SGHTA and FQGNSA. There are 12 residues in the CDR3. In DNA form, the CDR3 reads TGTGCCAGCAGCCCAAATCGGCAGACCCAGTACTTC. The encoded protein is CASSPNRQTQYF.

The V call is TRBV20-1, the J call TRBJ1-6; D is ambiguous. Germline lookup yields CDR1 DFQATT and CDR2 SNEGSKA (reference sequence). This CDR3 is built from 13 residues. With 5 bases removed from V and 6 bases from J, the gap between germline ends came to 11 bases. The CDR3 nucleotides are TGCAGTGCTTCGGACGGACGTAATTCACCCCTCCACTTT. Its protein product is CSASDGRNSPLHF.

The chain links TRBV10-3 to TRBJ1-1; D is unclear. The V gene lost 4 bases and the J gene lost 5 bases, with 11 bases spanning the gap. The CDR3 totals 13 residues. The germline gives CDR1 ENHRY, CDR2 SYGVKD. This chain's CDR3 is CAISANVGTEAFF. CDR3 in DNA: TGTGCCATCAGTGCGAATGTAGGGACTGAAGCTTTCTTT.

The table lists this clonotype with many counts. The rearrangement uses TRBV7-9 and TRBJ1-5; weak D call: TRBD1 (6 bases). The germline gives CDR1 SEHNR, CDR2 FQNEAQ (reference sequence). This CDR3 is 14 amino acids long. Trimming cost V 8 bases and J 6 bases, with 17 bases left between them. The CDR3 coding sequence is TGTGCCAGCGGGGGGCAGGACCTCATTCAGCCCCAGCATTTT. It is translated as CASGGQDLIQPQHF.

The CDR3 protein is CSARDQDSEKLFF. CDR3 coding DNA: TGCAGTGCTAGAGATCAGGACAGCGAAAAACTGTTTTTT. The chain uses TRBV20-1 and TRBJ1-4, with a tentative D call TRBD1 (6 bases). CDR3 length equals 13 residues. Germline V gene sequence: CDR1 DFQATT, CDR2 SNEGSKA (reference sequence). Trimming left V 0 bases short and J 8 bases short, with 10 bases between.

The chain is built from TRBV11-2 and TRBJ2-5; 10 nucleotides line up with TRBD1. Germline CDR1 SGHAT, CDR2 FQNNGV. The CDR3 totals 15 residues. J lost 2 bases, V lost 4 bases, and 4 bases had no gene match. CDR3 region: CASSYDRGRQETQYF. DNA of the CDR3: TGTGCCAGCAGCTATGACAGGGGGCGGCAAGAGACCCAGTACTTC.

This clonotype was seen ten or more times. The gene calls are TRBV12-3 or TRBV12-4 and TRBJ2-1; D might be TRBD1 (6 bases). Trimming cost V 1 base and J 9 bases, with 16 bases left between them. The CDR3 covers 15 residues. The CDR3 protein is CASSLGQAGPIEQFF. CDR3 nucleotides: TGTGCCAGCAGTTTAGGACAGGCTGGGCCAATTGAGCAGTTCTTC.

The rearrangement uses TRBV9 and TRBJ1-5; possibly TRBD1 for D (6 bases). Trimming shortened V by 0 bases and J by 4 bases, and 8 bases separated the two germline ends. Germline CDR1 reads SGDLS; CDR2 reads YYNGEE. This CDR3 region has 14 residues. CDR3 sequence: CASSVEGQNQPQHF. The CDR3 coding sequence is TGTGCCAGCAGCGTAGAAGGACAGAATCAGCCCCAGCATTTT.

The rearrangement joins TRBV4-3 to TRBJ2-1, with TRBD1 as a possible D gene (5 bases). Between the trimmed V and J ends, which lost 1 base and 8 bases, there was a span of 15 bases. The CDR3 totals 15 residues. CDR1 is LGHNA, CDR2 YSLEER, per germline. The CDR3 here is CASSQVETRVDEQFF. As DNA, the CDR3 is TGCGCCAGCAGCCAAGTCGAGACCAGGGTGGATGAGCAGTTCTTC.

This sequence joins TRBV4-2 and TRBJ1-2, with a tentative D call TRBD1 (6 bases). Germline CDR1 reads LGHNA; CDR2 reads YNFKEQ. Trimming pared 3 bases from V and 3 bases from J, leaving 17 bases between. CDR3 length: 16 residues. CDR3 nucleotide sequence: TGTGCCAGCAGCCAGGGACAAGGACGGGCGGACTATGGCTACACCTTC. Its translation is CASSQGQGRADYGYTF.